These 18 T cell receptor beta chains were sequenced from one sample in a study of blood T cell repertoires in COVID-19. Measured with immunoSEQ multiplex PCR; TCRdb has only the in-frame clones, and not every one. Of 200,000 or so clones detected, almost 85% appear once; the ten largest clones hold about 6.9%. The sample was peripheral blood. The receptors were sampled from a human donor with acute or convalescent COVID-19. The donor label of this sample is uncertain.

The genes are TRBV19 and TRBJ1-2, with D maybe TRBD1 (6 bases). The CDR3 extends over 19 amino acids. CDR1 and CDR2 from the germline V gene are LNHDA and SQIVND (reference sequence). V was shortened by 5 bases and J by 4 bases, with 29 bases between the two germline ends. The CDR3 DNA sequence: TGTGCCAGTAGTTCATGGGGGCGAAGACAGTCGGCCTCATCCTATGGCTACACCTTC. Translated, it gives CASSSWGRRQSASSYGYTF.

The DNA for the CDR3 is TGTGCCTGGGCCGGCACAGGGATTAGCAATCAGCCCCAGCATTTT. It translates to CAWAGTGISNQPQHF. The rearrangement links TRBV30 to TRBJ1-5, with D maybe TRBD1 (6 bases). Germline V lookup: CDR1 GTSNPN, CDR2 SVGIG (reference sequence). V was shortened by 5 bases and J by 0 bases, with 14 bases between the two germline ends. CDR3 length: 15 amino acids.

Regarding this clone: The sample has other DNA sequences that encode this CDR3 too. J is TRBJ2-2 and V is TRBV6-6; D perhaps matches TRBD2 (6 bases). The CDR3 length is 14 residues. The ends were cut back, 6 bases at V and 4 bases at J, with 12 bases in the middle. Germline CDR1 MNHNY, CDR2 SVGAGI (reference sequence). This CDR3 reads CASRPGLATGELFF. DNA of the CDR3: TGTGCCAGCAGACCGGGACTGGCCACCGGGGAGCTGTTTTTT.

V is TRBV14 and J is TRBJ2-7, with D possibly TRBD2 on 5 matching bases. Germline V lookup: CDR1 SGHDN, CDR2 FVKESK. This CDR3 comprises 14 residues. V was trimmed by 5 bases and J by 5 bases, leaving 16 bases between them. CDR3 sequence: CASSSRTGWDEQYF. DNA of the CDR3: TGTGCCAGCAGCTCACGGACGGGATGGGACGAGCAGTACTTC.

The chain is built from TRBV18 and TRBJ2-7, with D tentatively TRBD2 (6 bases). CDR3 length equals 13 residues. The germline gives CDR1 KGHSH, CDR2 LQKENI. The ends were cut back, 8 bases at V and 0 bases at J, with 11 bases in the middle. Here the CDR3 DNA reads TGTGCCAGCCGGGACTTCAGCTCCTACGAGCAGTACTTC. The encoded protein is CASRDFSSYEQYF.

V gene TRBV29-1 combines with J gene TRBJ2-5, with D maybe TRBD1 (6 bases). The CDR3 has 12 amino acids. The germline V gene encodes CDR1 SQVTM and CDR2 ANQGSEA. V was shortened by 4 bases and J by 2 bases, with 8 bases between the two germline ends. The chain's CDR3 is CSVVRGQETQYF. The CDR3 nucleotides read TGCAGCGTTGTGAGGGGGCAAGAGACCCAGTACTTC.

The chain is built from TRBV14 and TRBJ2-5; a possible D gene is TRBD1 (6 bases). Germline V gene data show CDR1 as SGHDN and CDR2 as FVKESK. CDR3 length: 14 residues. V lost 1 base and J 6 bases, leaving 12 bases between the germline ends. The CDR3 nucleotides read TGTGCCAGCAGCCAAGCTCAGCAGGGGAAGACCCAGTACTTC. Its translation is CASSQAQQGKTQYF.

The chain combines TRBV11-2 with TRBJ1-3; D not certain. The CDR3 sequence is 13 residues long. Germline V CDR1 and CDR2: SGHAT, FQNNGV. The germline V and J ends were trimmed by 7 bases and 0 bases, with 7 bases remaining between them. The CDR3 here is CASTGLSGNTIYF. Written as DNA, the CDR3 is TGTGCCAGCACTGGGCTCTCTGGAAACACCATATATTTT.

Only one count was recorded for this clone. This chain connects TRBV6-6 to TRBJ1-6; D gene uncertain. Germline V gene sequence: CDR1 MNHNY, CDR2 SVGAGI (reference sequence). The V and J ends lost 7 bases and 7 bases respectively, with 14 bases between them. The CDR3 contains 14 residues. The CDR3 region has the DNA TGTGCCAGCAACCCTAGACGGGAGAATTCACCCCTCCACTTT. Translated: CASNPRRENSPLHF.

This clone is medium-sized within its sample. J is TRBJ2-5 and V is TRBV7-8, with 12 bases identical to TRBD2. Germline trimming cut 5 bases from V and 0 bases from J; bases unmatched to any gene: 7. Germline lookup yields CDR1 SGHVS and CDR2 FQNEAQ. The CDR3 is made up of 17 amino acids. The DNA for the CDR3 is TGTGCCAGCAGCCTCCGGACTAGCGGGACGTACCAAGAGACCCAGTACTTC. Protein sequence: CASSLRTSGTYQETQYF.

CDR3 bases: TGTGCCAGCAGTGACGATGGGGCCAGCTCTGGAAACACCATATATTTT. It codes for CASSDDGASSGNTIYF. The V gene is TRBV6-1, the J gene TRBJ1-3, with D possibly TRBD1 on 5 matching bases. CDR3 length: 16 residues. Trimming left V 3 bases short and J 0 bases short, with 12 bases between. Germline lookup yields CDR1 MNHNS and CDR2 SASEGT.

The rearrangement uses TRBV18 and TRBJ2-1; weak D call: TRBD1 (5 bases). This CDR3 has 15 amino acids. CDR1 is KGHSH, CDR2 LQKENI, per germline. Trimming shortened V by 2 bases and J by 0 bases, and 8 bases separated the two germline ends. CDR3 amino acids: CASSPGRGSYNEQFF. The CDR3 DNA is TGTGCCAGCTCACCAGGAAGGGGCTCCTACAATGAGCAGTTCTTC.

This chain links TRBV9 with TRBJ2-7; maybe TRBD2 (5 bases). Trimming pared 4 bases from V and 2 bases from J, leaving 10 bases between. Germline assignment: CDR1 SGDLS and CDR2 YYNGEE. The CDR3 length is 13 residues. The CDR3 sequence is CASSPLGTYEQYF. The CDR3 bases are TGTGCCAGCAGCCCACTAGGGACCTACGAGCAGTACTTC.

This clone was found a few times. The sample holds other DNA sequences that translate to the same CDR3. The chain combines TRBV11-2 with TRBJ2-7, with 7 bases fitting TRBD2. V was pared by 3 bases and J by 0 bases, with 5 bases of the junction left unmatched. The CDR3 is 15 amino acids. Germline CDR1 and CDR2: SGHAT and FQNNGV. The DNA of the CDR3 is TGTGCCAGCAGCTTTGCTAGCGGTCCCTCCTACGAGCAGTACTTC. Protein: CASSFASGPSYEQYF.

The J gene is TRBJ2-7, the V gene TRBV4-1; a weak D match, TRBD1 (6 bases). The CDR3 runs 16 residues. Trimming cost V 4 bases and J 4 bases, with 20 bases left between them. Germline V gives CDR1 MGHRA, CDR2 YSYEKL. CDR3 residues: CASSLYPKGETYEQYF. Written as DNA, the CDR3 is TGCGCCAGCAGCCTGTACCCCAAGGGGGAGACGTACGAGCAGTACTTC.

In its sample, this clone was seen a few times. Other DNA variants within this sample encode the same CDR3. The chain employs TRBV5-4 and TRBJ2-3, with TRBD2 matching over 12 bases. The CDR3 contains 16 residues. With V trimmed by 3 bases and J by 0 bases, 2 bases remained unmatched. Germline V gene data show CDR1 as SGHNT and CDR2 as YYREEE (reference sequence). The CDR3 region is CASSYGTSGSTDTQYF. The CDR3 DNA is TGTGCCAGCAGCTACGGGACTAGCGGGAGCACAGATACGCAGTATTTT.

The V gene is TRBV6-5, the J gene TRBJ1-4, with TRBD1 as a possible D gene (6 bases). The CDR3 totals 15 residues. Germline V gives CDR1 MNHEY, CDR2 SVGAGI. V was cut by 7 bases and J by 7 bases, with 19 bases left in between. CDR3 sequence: CASKETGGVGEKLFF. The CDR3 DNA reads TGTGCCAGCAAAGAGACAGGTGGGGTCGGTGAAAAACTGTTTTTT.

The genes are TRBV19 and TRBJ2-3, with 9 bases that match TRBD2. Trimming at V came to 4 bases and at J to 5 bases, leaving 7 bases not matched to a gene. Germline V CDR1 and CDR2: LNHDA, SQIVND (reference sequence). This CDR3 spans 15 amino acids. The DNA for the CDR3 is TGTGCCAGTAGTAAGGGTAGCGGGAGTGGAGATACGCAGTATTTT. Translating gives CASSKGSGSGDTQYF.